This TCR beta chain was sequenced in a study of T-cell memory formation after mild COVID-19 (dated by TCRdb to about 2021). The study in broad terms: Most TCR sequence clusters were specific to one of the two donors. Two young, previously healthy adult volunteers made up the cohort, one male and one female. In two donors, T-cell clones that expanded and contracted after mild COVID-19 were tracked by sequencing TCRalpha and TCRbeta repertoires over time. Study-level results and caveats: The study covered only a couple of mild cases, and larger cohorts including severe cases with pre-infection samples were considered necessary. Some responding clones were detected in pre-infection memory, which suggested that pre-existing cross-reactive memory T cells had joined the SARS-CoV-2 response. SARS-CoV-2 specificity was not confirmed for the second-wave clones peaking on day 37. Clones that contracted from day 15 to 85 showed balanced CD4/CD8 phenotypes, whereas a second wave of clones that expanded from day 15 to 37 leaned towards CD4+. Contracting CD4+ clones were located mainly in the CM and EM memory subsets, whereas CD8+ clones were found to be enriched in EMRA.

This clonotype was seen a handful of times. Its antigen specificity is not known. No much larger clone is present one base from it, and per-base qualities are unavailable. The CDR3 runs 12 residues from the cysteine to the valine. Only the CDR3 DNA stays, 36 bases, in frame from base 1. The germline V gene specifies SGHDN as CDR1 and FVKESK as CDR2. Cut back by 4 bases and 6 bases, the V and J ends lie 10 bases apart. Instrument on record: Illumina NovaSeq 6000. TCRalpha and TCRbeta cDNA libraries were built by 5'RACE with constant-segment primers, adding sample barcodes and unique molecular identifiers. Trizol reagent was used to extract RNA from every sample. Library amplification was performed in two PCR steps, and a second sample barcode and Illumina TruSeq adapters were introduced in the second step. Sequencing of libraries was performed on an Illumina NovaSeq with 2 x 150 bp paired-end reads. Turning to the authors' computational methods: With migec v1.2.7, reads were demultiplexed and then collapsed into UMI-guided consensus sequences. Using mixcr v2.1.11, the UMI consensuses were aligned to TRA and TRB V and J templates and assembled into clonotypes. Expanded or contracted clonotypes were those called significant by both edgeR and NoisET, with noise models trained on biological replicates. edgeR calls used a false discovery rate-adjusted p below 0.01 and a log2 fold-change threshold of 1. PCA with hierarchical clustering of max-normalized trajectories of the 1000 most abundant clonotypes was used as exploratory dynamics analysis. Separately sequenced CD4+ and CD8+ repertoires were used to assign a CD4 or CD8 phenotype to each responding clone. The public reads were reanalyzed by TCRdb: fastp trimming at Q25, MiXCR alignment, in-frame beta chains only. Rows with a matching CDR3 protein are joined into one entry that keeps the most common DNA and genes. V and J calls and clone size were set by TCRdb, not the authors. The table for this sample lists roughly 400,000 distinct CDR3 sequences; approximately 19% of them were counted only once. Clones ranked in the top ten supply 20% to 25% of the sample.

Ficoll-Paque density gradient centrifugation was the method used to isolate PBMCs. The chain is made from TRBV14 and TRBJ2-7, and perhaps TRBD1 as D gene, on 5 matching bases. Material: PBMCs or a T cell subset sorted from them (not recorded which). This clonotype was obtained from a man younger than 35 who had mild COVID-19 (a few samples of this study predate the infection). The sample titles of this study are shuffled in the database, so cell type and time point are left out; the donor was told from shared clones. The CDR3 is CASSPRVGEQYV. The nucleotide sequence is TGTGCCAGCAGCCCCAGGGTTGGCGAGCAGTACGTC.